This T cell receptor (beta chain) came from a study of blood T cells in healthy people across ages. Study results and caveats: Donor CMV infection status was unknown, possibly confounding age-related changes in expanded clonotypes. Across the age range, TCR beta diversity per million T cells fell in a roughly linear way.

This CDR3 contains 13 residues. Between the trimmed V and J ends, which lost 4 bases and 8 bases, there was a span of 17 bases. Per germline, CDR1 SQVTM and CDR2 ANQGSEA. Comment on this clonotype: Its antigen is as yet unknown. This may stem from a read error, because a much larger clone lies one nucleotide away.

Primers used in a second PCR of about 6 to 11 cycles were a sample-barcoded 5' primer and a J-beta primer mix. TCRdb reprocessed the 5' RACE reads via MiXCR and lists one record per CDR3 protein. The table has 550,000 to 800,000 distinct CDR3 sequences, roughly 32% seen once. This TCR came from a woman older than 75 in good health. This chain connects TRBV29-1 to TRBJ1-2; tentatively, D is TRBD1 (5 bases). What was sequenced was blood. CDR3: CSVVWRRRGGYTF. CDR3 coding DNA: TGCAGCGTTGTTTGGCGGAGGCGGGGGGGCTACACCTTC. The full variable domain, completed using reference TRBV29-1 and TRBJ1-2, is SAVISQKPSRDICQRGTSLTIQCQVDSQVTMMFWYRQQPGQSLTLIATANQGSEATYESGFVIDKFPISRPNLTFSTLTVSNMSPEDSSIYLCSVVWRRRGGYTFGSGTRLTVV.